A selection of T cell receptor beta chains follows, all from one sample in a study of cytomegalovirus exposure and HLA in healthy donors. Assay: immunoSEQ multiplex PCR; the TCRdb copy retains only in-frame clones and omits some. This sample has 160,000 or so clones; 70% to 85% occur once, and the top ten carry under 2.5%. The sequenced sample consisted of PBMCs. The source is a man between 35 and 55 years old in good health and CMV-seronegative. CDR3s include the opening cysteine and the closing phenylalanine or tryptophan. Each record gives: V gene, clone size, D gene, J gene, CDR3 protein, CDR3 DNA. The D gene is left open where the match is weak. The size field is filled for only some rows; it gives once, few, many or a size class.

TRBV7-9,.,TRBD2,TRBJ2-3,CASSPGTSTYTDTQYF,TGTGCCAGCAGCCCGGGGACTAGCACCTACACAGATACGCAGTATTTT
TRBV5-6,.,.,TRBJ2-5,CASSFDIRSETQYF,TGTGCCAGCAGCTTCGATATTAGATCGGAGACCCAGTACTTC
TRBV6-5,.,.,TRBJ2-1,CASSYSGRHNEQFF,TGTGCCAGCAGTTACTCCGGGAGACACAATGAGCAGTTCTTC
TRBV4-2,.,TRBD2,TRBJ2-7,CASSMGGNEQYF,TGTGCCAGCAGCATGGGGGGGAACGAGCAGTACTTC
TRBV7-2,.,.,TRBJ2-1,CASLGGSYNEQFF,TGTGCCAGCCTCGGGGGTTCCTACAATGAGCAGTTCTTC
TRBV4-1,.,.,TRBJ2-7,CASSQVRGLSYEQYF,TGCGCCAGCAGCCAAGTCAGGGGCTTATCCTACGAGCAGTACTTC
TRBV4-1,once,TRBD1,TRBJ1-5,CASSLRDSLNQPQHF,TGCGCCAGCAGCCTCCGGGACAGCTTAAATCAGCCCCAGCATTTT
TRBV25-1,.,TRBD2,TRBJ2-7,CATQANSGDYEQYF,TGTGCCACCCAAGCGAACAGCGGGGACTACGAGCAGTACTTC
TRBV7-2,.,.,TRBJ2-7,CASSLEASRTYEQYF,TGTGCCAGCAGCTTAGAGGCTAGCAGGACCTACGAGCAGTACTTC
TRBV27,.,.,TRBJ1-5,CASSFRTSNQPQHF,TGTGCCAGCAGTTTCCGGACATCTAATCAGCCCCAGCATTTT
TRBV30,.,.,TRBJ1-1,CAWTGEKGFIFSQNTEAFF,TGTGCCTGGACAGGCGAAAAGGGGTTTATTTTTTCGCAGAACACTGAAGCTTTCTTT
TRBV18,.,.,TRBJ2-1,CASSPPQGFSYNEQFF,TGTGCCAGCTCACCACCGCAGGGCTTTTCCTACAATGAGCAGTTCTTC
TRBV5-4,.,TRBD2,TRBJ2-2,CASSLRGLAGGYNGELFF,TGTGCCAGCAGCTTGAGGGGACTAGCGGGAGGATACAACGGGGAGCTGTTTTTT
TRBV9,.,.,TRBJ1-5,CASSPTGYSNQPQHF,TGTGCCAGCAGCCCTACAGGGTATAGCAATCAGCCCCAGCATTTT
TRBV11-2,.,.,TRBJ2-1,CASSLPGAWNNEQFF,TGTGCCAGCAGCTTACCGGGAGCCTGGAACAATGAGCAGTTCTTC
TRBV6-6,.,.,TRBJ1-2,CASSYKGDGSGGYTF,TGTGCCAGCAGTTACAAGGGGGATGGATCGGGCGGCTACACCTTC